The 7 T cell receptor beta chains presented below share a single source sample, sequenced in a study of blood T cell repertoires in COVID-19. Produced via immunoSEQ multiplex PCR; TCRdb's table is partial and in-frame only. The table includes about 200,000 clones, more than 75% detected once. The sample was peripheral blood. The source is a woman older than 75 with acute or convalescent COVID-19.

This rearrangement joins TRBV5-1 to TRBJ1-5, with D maybe TRBD1 (5 bases). Germline V lookup: CDR1 SGHRS, CDR2 YFSETQ. The CDR3 spans 16 residues. Trimming pared 0 bases from V and 5 bases from J, leaving 15 bases between. The CDR3 loop reads CASSLVAGGKDQPQHF. CDR3 sequence (DNA): TGCGCCAGCAGCTTGGTCGCCGGGGGTAAAGATCAGCCCCAGCATTTT.

This chain links TRBV2 with TRBJ1-5, with D possibly being TRBD1 (5 bases). V was shortened by 5 bases and J by 2 bases, with 16 bases between the two germline ends. The CDR3 covers 16 residues. CDR1 and CDR2 (germline): SNHLY, FYNNEI. The CDR3 region has the DNA TGTGCCAGCAGTTTCAGTAGGGGCGATGGCAATCAGCCCCAGCATTTT. It translates to CASSFSRGDGNQPQHF.

This chain links TRBV5-1 with TRBJ1-1, with a weak D call TRBD1 (6 bases). CDR3 length: 14 residues. V lost 3 bases to trimming and J lost 6 bases, with 15 bases between them. CDR1 SGHRS and CDR2 YFSETQ come from the germline V gene. CDR3 nucleotide sequence: TGCGCCAGCAGCTGGATCTCAGGGGACCCTGAAGCTTTCTTT. It is translated as CASSWISGDPEAFF.

The chain combines TRBV29-1 with TRBJ2-3, with a tentative D call TRBD1 (5 bases). Deletions cut 3 bases from V and 4 bases from J, with 8 bases between. From germline, CDR1 is SQVTM and CDR2 ANQGSEA. This CDR3 comprises 12 residues. CDR3 DNA: TGCAGCGTTGATGCAGGGTCAGATACGCAGTATTTT. This codes for CSVDAGSDTQYF.

The V gene is TRBV19, the J gene TRBJ2-7; the match to TRBD2 covers 9 bases. The CDR3 is 15 residues long. The V gene end was trimmed by 6 bases and the J gene end by 2 bases; junction bases not matched to a gene: 8. Germline V CDR1 and CDR2: LNHDA, SQIVND (reference sequence). DNA for the CDR3: TGTGCCAGTAGCTGGCTAGCGGGATCGACCTACGAGCAGTACTTC. Translation gives CASSWLAGSTYEQYF.

The chain employs TRBV7-9 and TRBJ2-3, with TRBD2 as a possible D gene (6 bases). The V end was cut by 5 bases, the J end by 7 bases, with 16 bases between. Per the germline V gene, CDR1 is SEHNR and CDR2 is FQNEAQ (reference sequence). The CDR3 sequence is 14 residues long. CDR3 residues: CASSDSGLPYTQYF. The CDR3 nucleotides are TGTGCCAGCAGCGATTCGGGACTTCCATATACGCAGTATTTT.

CDR3 amino acids: CASSAGPPNAEAFF. DNA of the CDR3: TGTGCCAGCAGTGCGGGACCCCCAAACGCTGAAGCTTTCTTT. The chain is built from TRBV6-6 and TRBJ1-1; the D gene is possibly TRBD1 (5 bases). This CDR3 region has 14 residues. Trimming removed 5 bases at V and 6 bases at J, with 16 bases between. Germline V gives CDR1 MNHNY, CDR2 SVGAGI (reference sequence).